Each of the 22 T cell receptor beta chains below was sequenced from the same sample in a study of beta chain features in type 1 diabetes. Reverse transcribing all isolated RNA meant expressed TCRB transcripts were sequenced. Profiled with immunoSEQ multiplex PCR; TCRdb holds only in-frame clones, not every one. The table includes 860,000 or so clones, roughly a sixth detected once. Sequenced: naive CD4+ T cells from blood. The receptors originated from a woman aged 18-29 years in good health.

The rearrangement uses TRBV9 and TRBJ2-7, with D hard to call. V was pared by 3 bases and J by 1 base, with 11 bases between. The length of the CDR3 is 14 residues. CDR1 is SGDLS, CDR2 YYNGEE, per germline. CDR3 DNA sequence: TGTGCCAGCAGCGCAAACACGGCTTCCTACGAGCAGTACTTC. It encodes CASSANTASYEQYF.

This clone was seen more than once but under ten times. The chain couples TRBV7-9 to TRBJ2-4, with D possibly TRBD2 on 6 matching bases. The CDR3 sequence is 15 residues long. The V and J ends lost 0 bases and 6 bases respectively, with 12 bases between them. Germline V gives CDR1 SEHNR, CDR2 FQNEAQ (reference sequence). The CDR3 DNA sequence: TGTGCCAGCAGCTTAGCGCAGGAGGGTGGAAACATTCAGTACTTC. This sequence encodes CASSLAQEGGNIQYF. The variable domain in full, completed from reference TRBV7-9 and TRBJ2-4, reads DTGVSQNPRHKITKRGQNVTFRCDPISEHNRLYWYRQTLGQGPEFLTYFQNEAQLEKSRLLSDRFSAERPKGSFSTLEIQRTEQGDSAMYLCASSLAQEGGNIQYFGAGTRLSVL.

The rearrangement links TRBV15 to TRBJ1-3; no firm D call. There are 14 residues in the CDR3. The germline V gene has CDR1 LNHNV and CDR2 YYDKDF (reference sequence). V gave up 5 bases and J gave up 0 bases, with 8 bases separating them. CDR3 sequence: CATSHGSSGNTIYF. DNA of the CDR3: TGTGCCACCAGCCATGGAAGCTCTGGAAACACCATATATTTT.

The chain links TRBV28 to TRBJ2-3, with 8 bases that match TRBD2. The CDR3 has 15 residues. With V trimmed by 6 bases and J by 2 bases, 7 bases remained unmatched. The germline V gene encodes CDR1 MDHEN and CDR2 SYDVKM. CDR3 loop: CASSGVAGYTDTQYF. The CDR3 nucleotides are TGTGCCAGCAGCGGGGTAGCGGGGTACACAGATACGCAGTATTTT.

The chain carries TRBV5-6 and TRBJ2-7; TRBD1 matches at 7 bases. CDR1 is SGHDT and CDR2 is YYEEEE in the germline V gene. The CDR3 covers 15 residues. V was pared by 5 bases and J by 0 bases, with 8 bases of the junction left unmatched. For the CDR3, the DNA is TGTGCCAGCAGGACGACAGGGCCGAACTCCTACGAGCAGTACTTC. Protein product: CASRTTGPNSYEQYF.

This clone was seen more than once but under ten times. The genes are TRBV28 and TRBJ1-2; D unresolved. From germline, CDR1 is MDHEN and CDR2 SYDVKM. Trimming removed 6 bases from V and 4 bases from J, with 12 bases in between. CDR3 size: 13 residues. The CDR3 coding sequence is TGTGCCAGCAGATCTTCAGGTGCCTATGGCTACACCTTC. Residues: CASRSSGAYGYTF.

The CDR3 region has the DNA TGCGCCAGCAGGGAACCGGGACGGAGCTCCTACAATGAGCAGTTCTTC. Translation gives CASREPGRSSYNEQFF. The chain recombines TRBV4-1 with TRBJ2-1, with D perhaps being TRBD1 or TRBD2 (5 bases each). Germline values: CDR1 MGHRA, CDR2 YSYEKL. V was cut by 6 bases and J by 0 bases, with 15 bases left in between. This CDR3 is 16 amino acids long.

This clone came up a few times. Other DNA sequences from this sample encode an identical CDR3 as well. V and J are TRBV9 and TRBJ2-3; D is undetermined. Per germline, CDR1 SGDLS and CDR2 YYNGEE. This CDR3 comprises 14 residues. Trimming cost V 1 base and J 0 bases, with 6 bases left between them. CDR3 sequence: CASSVSPSTDTQYF. The CDR3 coding sequence is TGTGCCAGCAGCGTAAGCCCTAGCACAGATACGCAGTATTTT.

The chain recombines TRBV7-6 with TRBJ2-7; TRBD1 aligns across 7 bases. V lost 1 base, J lost 3 bases, and 3 bases stayed unmatched. Germline values: CDR1 SGHVS, CDR2 FNYEAQ. The CDR3 consists of 14 residues. CDR3 protein: CASSLGQGVYEQYF. The CDR3 DNA reads TGTGCCAGCAGCTTAGGACAGGGAGTCTACGAGCAGTACTTC.

The chain recombines TRBV6-1 with TRBJ2-5; maybe TRBD2 (6 bases). The CDR3 runs 15 residues. V was shortened by 5 bases and J by 5 bases, with 18 bases between the two germline ends. Germline V lookup: CDR1 MNHNS, CDR2 SASEGT. CDR3 coding DNA: TGTGCCAGCAGTCCCCTCGGGAGACCCGGGGAGACCCAGTACTTC. Encoded protein: CASSPLGRPGETQYF.

The table lists this clone with a few counts. The J gene is TRBJ2-7, the V gene TRBV27, with 7 bases aligning to TRBD1. Germline lookup yields CDR1 MNHEY and CDR2 SMNVEV (reference sequence). V shed 4 bases and J 2 bases; nucleotides not matched to a gene: 17. This CDR3 has 18 amino acids. The CDR3, as DNA: TGTGCCAGCAGTTCTACCCCCACGCGACAGGGTTGGACCTACGAGCAGTACTTC. This codes for CASSSTPTRQGWTYEQYF.

V is TRBV7-9 and J is TRBJ2-7; 8 nucleotides line up with TRBD2. Germline V CDR1 and CDR2: SEHNR, FQNEAQ (reference sequence). V was pared by 5 bases and J by 3 bases, with 9 bases of the junction left unmatched. This CDR3 is built from 15 residues. The CDR3 is CASSTRLASFYEQYF. CDR3 DNA: TGTGCCAGCAGCACAAGACTAGCGAGTTTCTACGAGCAGTACTTC.

This clone occurred a few times. The chain employs TRBV4-3 and TRBJ2-7; 15 nucleotides line up with TRBD2. Per germline, CDR1 LGHNA and CDR2 YSLEER. There are 21 residues in the CDR3. V shed 0 bases and J 4 bases; nucleotides not matched to a gene: 16. Here the CDR3 DNA reads TGCGCCAGCAGCCAAGATACGGGACTAGCGGGAGGAGGCCAGGGTATGTACGAGCAGTACTTC. Amino acid sequence: CASSQDTGLAGGGQGMYEQYF.

This clone was seen only a few times. The rearrangement links TRBV5-5 to TRBJ2-1; TRBD1 matches 8 bases. The length of the CDR3 is 16 residues. Unmatched junction bases numbered 6, after V lost 4 bases and J lost 0 bases. CDR1 and CDR2 (germline): SGHKS, YYEKEE (reference sequence). As DNA, the CDR3 is TGTGCCAGCAGCCAGGGACAGGCGAGCTCCTACAATGAGCAGTTCTTC. Translating gives CASSQGQASSYNEQFF.

This clone showed up just a few times. Other nucleotide sequences in the sample specify the same CDR3. This rearrangement joins TRBV9 to TRBJ2-1, with TRBD2 matching over 13 bases. This CDR3 is built from 15 residues. CDR1 is SGDLS, CDR2 YYNGEE, per germline. Losses at the gene ends were 0 bases for V and 8 bases for J; bases not matched to a gene: 2. CDR3 region: CASSVGTSGSYEQFF. CDR3 in DNA: TGTGCCAGCAGCGTAGGGACTAGCGGGAGTTATGAGCAGTTCTTC.

The J gene is TRBJ1-5, the V gene TRBV10-3, with D perhaps TRBD1 (6 bases). The CDR3 extends over 15 amino acids. The V end was cut by 0 bases, the J end by 7 bases, with 13 bases between. Germline CDR1 ENHRY, CDR2 SYGVKD. The CDR3 DNA is TGTGCCATCAGTGAGTCGGGGGGCTCGCGGCAGCCCCAGCATTTT. Translated: CAISESGGSRQPQHF.

The chain uses TRBV25-1 and TRBJ2-5, with D unclear. V was cut by 8 bases and J by 4 bases, with 11 bases left in between. Germline V lookup: CDR1 MGHDK, CDR2 SYGVNS. This CDR3 is built from 12 residues. CDR3 DNA: TGTGCCAGCGGTCAAGCAGGAGAGACCCAGTACTTC. Protein product: CASGQAGETQYF.

Only a few counts were recorded for this clone. V and J are TRBV6-7 and TRBJ2-1; 7 bases agree with TRBD2. TRBV6-7 belongs to the ORF category, with a function that is uncertain. CDR3 length: 13 residues. V gave up 6 bases and J gave up 3 bases; unmatched junction bases: 2. CDR3: CASSRDYYNEQFF. In DNA, the CDR3 is TGTGCCAGCAGCCGGGACTACTACAATGAGCAGTTCTTC.

This clone was seen a handful of times. J is TRBJ2-7 and V is TRBV5-4; 8 bases fit TRBD2. This CDR3 comprises 15 residues. Germline V gives CDR1 SGHNT, CDR2 YYREEE (reference sequence). The V segment lost 6 bases and the J segment 4 bases; nucleotides outside the gene matches: 12. CDR3 nucleotides: TGTGCCAGCAAGGCGAGAGGGAGACTAGCGTACGAGCAGTACTTC. Translating it yields CASKARGRLAYEQYF.

The V call is TRBV2, the J call TRBJ2-6, with 10 bases matching TRBD2. This CDR3 has 16 amino acids. In germline, CDR1 is SNHLY, CDR2 FYNNEI. Trimming cost V 8 bases and J 0 bases; bases outside gene matches: 4. The CDR3, as DNA: TGTGCCAGCGGCGGACTAGCGGTCTCTGGGGCCAACGTCCTGACTTTC. Protein sequence: CASGGLAVSGANVLTF. The complete variable domain, with remaining parts taken from reference TRBV2 and TRBJ2-6, reads EPEVTQTPSHQVTQMGQEVILRCVPISNHLYFYWYRQILGQKVEFLVSFYNNEISEKSEIFDDQFSVERPDGSNFTLKIRSTKLEDSAMYFCASGGLAVSGANVLTFGAGSRLTVL.

This clone was counted a few times. J is TRBJ2-2 and V is TRBV2; the match to TRBD2 covers 10 bases. With V trimmed by 6 bases and J by 6 bases, 10 bases remained unmatched. This CDR3 is built from 16 residues. Germline CDR1 is SNHLY and CDR2 is FYNNEI. The CDR3 nucleotides are TGTGCCAGCAGAGCCTCTAGCGGGAGAGTGGCCGGGGAGCTGTTTTTT. It specifies CASRASSGRVAGELFF.

This clone has just a few counts. The chain recombines TRBV7-9 with TRBJ2-3; D perhaps matches TRBD2 (5 bases). The CDR3 covers 15 residues. V lost 1 base and J 4 bases, leaving 12 bases between the germline ends. Germline CDR1 and CDR2: SEHNR and FQNEAQ (reference sequence). CDR3 residues: CASSLGGRWSDTQYF. The CDR3 DNA reads as TGTGCCAGCAGCTTAGGTGGGAGATGGTCAGATACGCAGTATTTT.